This entry concerns a single T cell receptor beta chain. Its antigen is unknown. The data belong to a study of T cell repertoires in cytomegalovirus infection. Study summary: Public signatures in TCR beta pointed to CMV infection and matching HLA type. The study, taken as a whole, reports: CMV carriers with the relevant HLA were identified by cumulative public TCR beta family frequency. CMV-specific TCR beta clonotypes restricted by HLA-C were the ones dominating the ex vivo response.

TCRdb redid the calling of the reads with MiXCR, one entry per CDR3 protein. The sample lists fewer than 70,000 distinct CDR3 sequences; about 29% were seen once. This CDR3 contains 15 residues. Germline lookup yields CDR1 SGHAT and CDR2 FQNNGV. V trimming: 4 bases; J trimming: 2 bases; junction bases outside the gene matches: 2. J is TRBJ2-5 and V is TRBV11-2; TRBD2 matches at 12 bases. The TCR comes from a human donor in good health (CMV status not recorded). Some clones in this sample may be carry-over from other donors' samples. This specimen consisted of CD8+ T cells from cultured PBMCs, obtained from culture after CMV antigen stimulation. The CDR3 is CASSWTSGVQETQYF. The CDR3 DNA reads TGTGCCAGCAGCTGGACTAGCGGGGTACAAGAGACCCAGTACTTC.